These T cell receptor beta chains were read from a single sample in a study of blood T cell repertoires in COVID-19. Clones were read by immunoSEQ multiplex PCR, and TCRdb kept only the in-frame ones, dropping some. The data hold about 250,000 clones, with around 88% observed a single time. Sequencing used peripheral blood. All receptors come from an elderly man with acute or convalescent COVID-19. The CDR3 runs from the conserved cysteine through the conserved F or W. D genes are given only for firm matches. Clone size appears in some rows only: once, few, many, or a class for an expanded clone.

>TRBJ2-3|NA|NA|TRBV4-2
CASSQAIGFVDTQYF
TGTGCCAGCAGCCAAGCGATCGGTTTTGTAGATACGCAGTATTTT
>TRBJ2-4|NA|TRBD1|TRBV10-3
CAIRDTGQGGIQYF
TGTGCCATCAGAGATACCGGACAGGGGGGTATTCAGTACTTC
>TRBJ2-7|few|NA|TRBV4-1
CASSQDQQGILSYEQYF
TGCGCCAGCAGCCAAGATCAGCAGGGGATATTATCCTACGAGCAGTACTTC
>TRBJ2-3|NA|NA|TRBV5-1
CASSFAGISTDTQYF
TGCGCCAGCAGCTTCGCGGGGATAAGCACAGATACGCAGTATTTT
>TRBJ2-3|NA|NA|TRBV15
CATSRDRGVGTDTQYF
TGTGCCACCAGCAGAGATCGTGGAGTAGGCACAGATACGCAGTATTTT
>TRBJ2-3|NA|NA|TRBV2
CASSDLVGDTQYF
TGTGCCAGCAGTGATTTAGTTGGAGATACGCAGTATTTT
>TRBJ2-3|NA|TRBD2|TRBV20-1
CSASLPTSGGTDTQYF
TGCAGTGCTAGTCTCCCGACTAGCGGGGGCACAGATACGCAGTATTTT
>TRBJ2-1|NA|TRBD1|TRBV29-1
CSVVPRTGGSYNEQFF
TGCAGCGTTGTACCCCGGACAGGGGGCTCCTACAATGAGCAGTTCTTC
>TRBJ2-1|once|NA|TRBV5-6
CASSFPGVDNEQFF
TGTGCCAGCAGCTTCCCAGGGGTCGACAATGAGCAGTTCTTC
>TRBJ1-4|NA|TRBD1|TRBV5-1
CASSPTGDNEKLFF
TGCGCCAGCAGCCCGACAGGGGATAATGAAAAACTGTTTTTT
>TRBJ2-1|few|NA|TRBV29-1
CSVLPNYNEQFF
TGCAGCGTACTCCCTAACTACAATGAGCAGTTCTTC
>TRBJ2-1|NA|TRBD1|TRBV29-1
CSVARQGRSYNEQFF
TGCAGCGTGGCCCGACAGGGGAGATCCTACAATGAGCAGTTCTTC
>TRBJ1-1|NA|TRBD1|TRBV6-5
CASSPTGGASTEAFF
TGTGCCAGCAGCCCGACAGGGGGAGCGAGCACTGAAGCTTTCTTT
>TRBJ2-1|NA|TRBD2|TRBV3-1/TRBV3-2
CASSLPSRGGHDNEQFF
TGTGCCAGCAGCCTCCCCTCCCGGGGGGGGCACGACAATGAGCAGTTCTTC
>TRBJ1-2|NA|NA|TRBV3-1/TRBV3-2
CASSQEAEAARYGYTF
TGTGCCAGCAGCCAAGAGGCGGAGGCCGCACGCTATGGCTACACCTTC
>TRBJ1-5|NA|TRBD1|TRBV6-5
CASQTQGDQPQHF
TGTGCCAGCCAAACGCAGGGGGATCAGCCCCAGCATTTT
>TRBJ2-7|few|TRBD1|TRBV7-9
CASSSSGTGGGYEQYF
TGTGCCAGCAGCAGCTCCGGGACAGGTGGGGGGTACGAGCAGTACTTC
>TRBJ2-2|NA|TRBD2|TRBV28
CASHSGRLYTGELFF
TGTGCCAGTCATAGCGGGAGGTTGTACACCGGGGAGCTGTTTTTT
>TRBJ1-3|NA|NA|TRBV25-1
CASSEIAGSSGNTIYF
TGTGCCAGCAGTGAAATTGCAGGTAGCTCTGGAAACACCATATATTTT
>TRBJ1-6|NA|NA|TRBV28
CASSLPGDNSPLHF
TGTGCCAGCAGTCTGCCGGGGGATAATTCACCCCTCCACTTT
>TRBJ2-1|NA|TRBD2|TRBV18
CASSPGLGSSGRGSYNEQFF
TGTGCCAGCTCACCAGGTTTAGGCTCTAGCGGGAGGGGTTCCTACAATGAGCAGTTCTTC
>TRBJ2-1|NA|TRBD2|TRBV7-3
CASSPRASGKNEQFF
TGTGCCAGCAGCCCCCGGGCTAGCGGGAAAAATGAGCAGTTCTTC